This T cell receptor beta chain was obtained from a study of regulatory T cells in long-lasting Graves disease. Across the study: By definition, persistent Graves' disease involved antithyroid drugs for over 5 years alongside positive TSH receptor antibodies. Study-level results: A greater number of public clonotypes (over 2,500) was shared by persistent patients than by new patients (about 890). Among samples with persistent disease, TRBV28, TRBJ1-2 and TRBJ2-5 were favored.

Comments on this clonotype: Its specificity is unknown.

Both iRepertoire HTBI primers and Arm-PCR of CDR3 regions were used to build the TCR beta libraries. TCRdb re-called the multiplex PCR reads through MiXCR, storing one row per CDR3 protein. This sample carries about 470,000 distinct CDR3 sequences, around 20% of them seen once, and the ten largest clones take over 7.5%. Stated time point: persistent/refractory GD, antithyroid drugs over 5 years with positive TRAb. Researchers made the TCR library from RNA that was extracted from PBMCs. CDR3 length equals 13 residues. The ends were cut back, 7 bases at V and 6 bases at J, with 19 bases in the middle. Germline-derived CDR1 and CDR2 are SQVTM and ANQGSEA.

The specimen comprised peripheral blood mononuclear cells (PBMCs), sampled when the disease was refractory, from a patient treated with antithyroid drugs. The V and J genes are TRBV29-1 and TRBJ2-7; a weak D match, TRBD2 (5 bases). The receptor comes from a female donor with Graves disease. The CDR3 spells CSAKTGVSAEQYF. The CDR3 DNA reads as TGCAGCGCGAAAACCGGGGTCTCAGCCGAGCAGTACTTC.